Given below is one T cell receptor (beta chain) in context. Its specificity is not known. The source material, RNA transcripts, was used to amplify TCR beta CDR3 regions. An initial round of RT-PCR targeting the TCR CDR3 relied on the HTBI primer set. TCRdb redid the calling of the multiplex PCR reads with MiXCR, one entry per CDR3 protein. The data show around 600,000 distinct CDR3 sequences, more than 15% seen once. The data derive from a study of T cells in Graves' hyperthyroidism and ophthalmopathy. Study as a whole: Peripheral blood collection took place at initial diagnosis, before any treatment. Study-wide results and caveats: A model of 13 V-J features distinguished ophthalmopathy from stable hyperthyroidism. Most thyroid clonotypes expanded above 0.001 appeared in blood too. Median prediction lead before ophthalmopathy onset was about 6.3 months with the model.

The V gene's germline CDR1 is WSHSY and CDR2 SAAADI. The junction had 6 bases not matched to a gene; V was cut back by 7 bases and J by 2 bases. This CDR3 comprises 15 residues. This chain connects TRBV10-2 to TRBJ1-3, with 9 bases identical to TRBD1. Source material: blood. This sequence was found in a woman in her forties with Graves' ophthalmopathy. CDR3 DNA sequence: TGCGCCAGCACGTCGCACAGGGGGCCTGGAAACACCATATATTTT. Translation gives CASTSHRGPGNTIYF.